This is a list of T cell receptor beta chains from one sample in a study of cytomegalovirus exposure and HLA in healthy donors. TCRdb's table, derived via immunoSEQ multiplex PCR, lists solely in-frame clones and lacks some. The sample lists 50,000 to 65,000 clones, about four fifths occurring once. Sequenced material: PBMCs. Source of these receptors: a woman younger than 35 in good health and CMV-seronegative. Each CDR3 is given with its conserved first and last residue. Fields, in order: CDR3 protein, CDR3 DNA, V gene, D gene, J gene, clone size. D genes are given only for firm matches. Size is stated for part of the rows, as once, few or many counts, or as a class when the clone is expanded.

cdr3_aa: CASIQLGNRQGIPGELFF
cdr3_nt: TGTGCCAGCATCCAACTGGGGAACCGACAGGGAATCCCCGGGGAGCTGTTTTTT
v_call: TRBV21-1
d_call: .
j_call: TRBJ2-2
clone_size: once

cdr3_aa: CASSYPQGVETQYF
cdr3_nt: TGTGCCAGCAGTTACCCCCAGGGGGTAGAGACCCAGTACTTC
v_call: TRBV6-6
d_call: TRBD1
j_call: TRBJ2-5
clone_size: .

cdr3_aa: CASFLSEETQYF
cdr3_nt: TGCGCCAGCTTCCTCTCGGAAGAGACCCAGTACTTC
v_call: TRBV5-1
d_call: .
j_call: TRBJ2-5
clone_size: .

cdr3_aa: CASSEGQDGYTF
cdr3_nt: TGTGCCAGCAGTGAGGGACAGGACGGCTACACCTTC
v_call: TRBV28
d_call: TRBD1
j_call: TRBJ1-2
clone_size: .

cdr3_aa: CASSLIPPPGQGNTGELFF
cdr3_nt: TGTGCCAGCAGCTTAATACCCCCCCCTGGACAGGGCAACACCGGGGAGCTGTTTTTT
v_call: TRBV7-3
d_call: TRBD1
j_call: TRBJ2-2
clone_size: .

cdr3_aa: CASSLAQGTYEQYF
cdr3_nt: TGCGCCAGCAGCTTGGCTCAGGGAACGTACGAGCAGTACTTC
v_call: TRBV5-1
d_call: .
j_call: TRBJ2-7
clone_size: .

cdr3_aa: CASRYGGSTEAFF
cdr3_nt: TGTGCCAGCAGGTATGGAGGGAGCACTGAAGCTTTCTTT
v_call: TRBV6-5
d_call: .
j_call: TRBJ1-1
clone_size: .

cdr3_aa: CASSLDWGPYNEQFF
cdr3_nt: TGCGCCAGCAGCTTGGACTGGGGGCCCTACAATGAGCAGTTCTTC
v_call: TRBV5-1
d_call: .
j_call: TRBJ2-1
clone_size: .

cdr3_aa: CASSVGSSGRRSGNTIYF
cdr3_nt: TGTGCCAGCAGCGTAGGGTCAAGCGGCCGTCGCTCTGGAAACACCATATATTTT
v_call: TRBV9
d_call: .
j_call: TRBJ1-3
clone_size: once

cdr3_aa: CASSRQRSSYEQYF
cdr3_nt: TGTGCCAGTAGCCGGCAGCGCAGCTCCTACGAGCAGTACTTC
v_call: TRBV19
d_call: .
j_call: TRBJ2-7
clone_size: few

cdr3_aa: CASTPGLVFHEQFF
cdr3_nt: TGTGCCAGCACCCCGGGACTAGTTTTTCATGAGCAGTTCTTC
v_call: TRBV7-9
d_call: TRBD2
j_call: TRBJ2-1
clone_size: .

cdr3_aa: CARRQELVNTEAFF
cdr3_nt: TGTGCCAGACGACAGGAGCTCGTGAACACTGAAGCTTTCTTT
v_call: TRBV7-9
d_call: .
j_call: TRBJ1-1
clone_size: .

cdr3_aa: CASSRRVSYEQYF
cdr3_nt: TGCGCCAGCAGCCGTCGGGTCTCCTACGAGCAGTACTTC
v_call: TRBV4-1
d_call: .
j_call: TRBJ2-7
clone_size: .

cdr3_aa: CASSFIAGLDTDTQYF
cdr3_nt: TGCGCCAGCAGCTTTATAGCGGGATTGGATACAGATACGCAGTATTTT
v_call: TRBV5-1
d_call: TRBD2
j_call: TRBJ2-3
clone_size: .

cdr3_aa: CASSATGTGGSPLHF
cdr3_nt: TGTGCCAGCAGCGCCACCGGGACAGGGGGATCACCCCTCCACTTT
v_call: TRBV9
d_call: TRBD1
j_call: TRBJ1-6
clone_size: once

cdr3_aa: CASSPGQGTQPQHF
cdr3_nt: TGTGCCAGCAGCCCGGGACAGGGTACTCAGCCCCAGCATTTT
v_call: TRBV5-5
d_call: TRBD1
j_call: TRBJ1-5
clone_size: once

cdr3_aa: CASREEKLFF
cdr3_nt: TGTGCCAGCAGGGAGGAAAAACTGTTTTTT
v_call: TRBV6-1
d_call: .
j_call: TRBJ1-4
clone_size: .

cdr3_aa: CASSSWTGMREQYF
cdr3_nt: TGTGCCAGCAGTTCCTGGACAGGGATGCGGGAGCAGTACTTC
v_call: TRBV28
d_call: TRBD1
j_call: TRBJ2-7
clone_size: .

cdr3_aa: CASSSGGRRTGELFF
cdr3_nt: TGTGCCAGCAGTAGTGGGGGGAGGCGCACCGGGGAGCTGTTTTTT
v_call: TRBV6-5
d_call: .
j_call: TRBJ2-2
clone_size: .

cdr3_aa: CASPQGPSNEKLFF
cdr3_nt: TGTGCCAGTCCCCAGGGGCCCTCTAATGAAAAACTGTTTTTT
v_call: TRBV27
d_call: .
j_call: TRBJ1-4
clone_size: .

cdr3_aa: CASLPGKRAKNIQYF
cdr3_nt: TGTGCCAGCCTCCCGGGGAAGCGGGCCAAAAACATTCAGTACTTC
v_call: TRBV21-1
d_call: .
j_call: TRBJ2-4
clone_size: .

cdr3_aa: CASSLSQGSSAIYF
cdr3_nt: TGTGCCAGCAGTTTATCACAGGGAAGTAGCGCCATATATTTT
v_call: TRBV27
d_call: .
j_call: TRBJ1-3
clone_size: .

cdr3_aa: CASRRGQEGNSPLHF
cdr3_nt: TGTGCCAGCAGAAGGGGACAGGAGGGAAATTCACCCCTCCACTTT
v_call: TRBV27
d_call: TRBD1
j_call: TRBJ1-6
clone_size: .

cdr3_aa: CASSPGTSTYNEQFF
cdr3_nt: TGTGCCAGCTCACCAGGGACTAGCACCTACAATGAGCAGTTCTTC
v_call: TRBV18
d_call: TRBD2
j_call: TRBJ2-1
clone_size: once

cdr3_aa: CASNRGRSTGELFF
cdr3_nt: TGTGCCAGTAACCGGGGGAGGAGCACCGGGGAGCTGTTTTTT
v_call: TRBV19
d_call: .
j_call: TRBJ2-2
clone_size: .

cdr3_aa: CASSLGTSGSPFLSTDTQYF
cdr3_nt: TGTGCCAGCAGCCTCGGGACTAGCGGGAGCCCGTTTCTTAGCACAGATACGCAGTATTTT
v_call: TRBV7-3
d_call: TRBD2
j_call: TRBJ2-3
clone_size: .

cdr3_aa: CASSLPGVSAYTEAFF
cdr3_nt: TGTGCCAGCAGCTTGCCAGGTGTGTCAGCCTACACTGAAGCTTTCTTT
v_call: TRBV5-6
d_call: .
j_call: TRBJ1-1
clone_size: once

cdr3_aa: CAWSSPGEQVEKLFF
cdr3_nt: TGTGCCTGGAGTTCCCCAGGCGAGCAGGTCGAAAAACTGTTTTTT
v_call: TRBV30
d_call: .
j_call: TRBJ1-4
clone_size: .

cdr3_aa: CASSEGERETQYF
cdr3_nt: TGTGCCAGCTCCGAGGGGGAGCGGGAGACCCAGTACTTC
v_call: TRBV6-1
d_call: .
j_call: TRBJ2-5
clone_size: .

cdr3_aa: CASSREPDSAQYF
cdr3_nt: TGTGCCAGCAGCAGAGAACCAGACAGCGCGCAGTACTTC
v_call: TRBV5-6
d_call: .
j_call: TRBJ2-7
clone_size: .

cdr3_aa: CATRFETSTDTQYF
cdr3_nt: TGTGCCACTCGATTCGAAACTAGCACAGATACGCAGTATTTT
v_call: TRBV6-1
d_call: .
j_call: TRBJ2-3
clone_size: .

cdr3_aa: CASSFRDRATEAFF
cdr3_nt: TGCGCCAGCAGCTTCCGGGACAGGGCCACTGAAGCTTTCTTT
v_call: TRBV4-1
d_call: TRBD1
j_call: TRBJ1-1
clone_size: .

cdr3_aa: CASSFGSSGANVLTF
cdr3_nt: TGTGCCAGCAGTTTCGGGAGCTCTGGGGCCAACGTCCTGACTTTC
v_call: TRBV28
d_call: .
j_call: TRBJ2-6
clone_size: few

cdr3_aa: CASSTTTAVNTEAFF
cdr3_nt: TGTGCCAGCTCTACTACCACGGCAGTGAACACTGAAGCTTTCTTT
v_call: TRBV18
d_call: .
j_call: TRBJ1-1
clone_size: .

cdr3_aa: CASSLPSVGTDTQYF
cdr3_nt: TGTGCCAGCAGTTTGCCTAGCGTGGGCACAGATACGCAGTATTTT
v_call: TRBV28
d_call: .
j_call: TRBJ2-3
clone_size: .

cdr3_aa: CASSFGTEAFF
cdr3_nt: TGTGCCAGCAGTTTCGGGACTGAAGCTTTCTTT
v_call: TRBV27
d_call: .
j_call: TRBJ1-1
clone_size: .

cdr3_aa: CASSVRTSMTDTQYF
cdr3_nt: TGTGCCAGCAGTGTTCGGACTAGTATGACAGATACGCAGTATTTT
v_call: TRBV6-4
d_call: TRBD2
j_call: TRBJ2-3
clone_size: .

cdr3_aa: CASSLQGLGTDTQYF
cdr3_nt: TGTGCCAGCAGCTTACAGGGTCTGGGAACAGATACGCAGTATTTT
v_call: TRBV5-6
d_call: .
j_call: TRBJ2-3
clone_size: .

cdr3_aa: CASRQISSTDTQYF
cdr3_nt: TGTGCCAGCAGACAGATAAGTAGCACAGATACGCAGTATTTT
v_call: TRBV2
d_call: .
j_call: TRBJ2-3
clone_size: .

cdr3_aa: CSPAGLGYTF
cdr3_nt: TGCAGTCCGGCGGGTTTGGGCTACACCTTC
v_call: TRBV20-1
d_call: .
j_call: TRBJ1-2
clone_size: .

cdr3_aa: CASSMFSGEGSYNSPLHF
cdr3_nt: TGTGCCAGTAGTATGTTCTCAGGGGAAGGGTCCTATAATTCACCCCTCCACTTT
v_call: TRBV19
d_call: .
j_call: TRBJ1-6
clone_size: .

cdr3_aa: CASSLGGGNTDTQYF
cdr3_nt: TGTGCTAGCAGCCTCGGGGGGGGCAATACAGATACGCAGTATTTT
v_call: TRBV7-7
d_call: TRBD2
j_call: TRBJ2-3
clone_size: .

cdr3_aa: CASSVGLALDTQYF
cdr3_nt: TGTGCCAGCAGCGTAGGGCTAGCCCTAGATACGCAGTATTTT
v_call: TRBV9
d_call: .
j_call: TRBJ2-3
clone_size: .

cdr3_aa: CASSKDRGGYTF
cdr3_nt: TGTGCCAGCAGTAAGGACAGAGGTGGCTACACCTTC
v_call: TRBV27
d_call: .
j_call: TRBJ1-2
clone_size: .

cdr3_aa: CSVESTGPYSGANVLTF
cdr3_nt: TGCAGCGTTGAGTCGACAGGGCCTTACTCTGGGGCCAACGTCCTGACTTTC
v_call: TRBV29-1
d_call: TRBD1
j_call: TRBJ2-6
clone_size: .

cdr3_aa: CATSGSVDEQYF
cdr3_nt: TGTGCCACTAGCGGGAGTGTCGACGAGCAGTACTTC
v_call: TRBV10-3
d_call: TRBD2
j_call: TRBJ2-7
clone_size: .

cdr3_aa: CASSPRDRLSNTEAFF
cdr3_nt: TGTGCCAGCTCACCCCGGGACAGGCTTTCGAACACTGAAGCTTTCTTT
v_call: TRBV18
d_call: TRBD1
j_call: TRBJ1-1
clone_size: once

cdr3_aa: CASSSRTLDPDTQYF
cdr3_nt: TGTGCCAGCAGCTCCCGGACTCTCGACCCAGATACGCAGTATTTT
v_call: TRBV7-9
d_call: .
j_call: TRBJ2-3
clone_size: .

cdr3_aa: CASSLEAREETQYF
cdr3_nt: TGTGCCAGCAGCTTAGAGGCTCGGGAGGAGACCCAGTACTTC
v_call: TRBV7-6
d_call: .
j_call: TRBJ2-5
clone_size: .

cdr3_aa: CASSLSGVDYGYTF
cdr3_nt: TGTGCCAGCAGCCTATCGGGTGTCGACTATGGCTACACCTTC
v_call: TRBV27
d_call: .
j_call: TRBJ1-2
clone_size: .

cdr3_aa: CASSKNGDRVKLNTEAFF
cdr3_nt: TGTGCCAGCAGCAAAAACGGGGACAGGGTTAAGTTGAACACTGAAGCTTTCTTT
v_call: TRBV7-3
d_call: TRBD1
j_call: TRBJ1-1
clone_size: .

cdr3_aa: CASSQEQGAGQPQHF
cdr3_nt: TGCGCCAGCAGCCAAGAACAGGGGGCTGGACAGCCCCAGCATTTT
v_call: TRBV4-1
d_call: TRBD1
j_call: TRBJ1-5
clone_size: .

cdr3_aa: CASRTGTNQPQHF
cdr3_nt: TGTGCCAGCAGGACAGGGACCAATCAGCCCCAGCATTTT
v_call: TRBV2
d_call: TRBD1
j_call: TRBJ1-5
clone_size: .

cdr3_aa: CSVRTGGGGVQYF
cdr3_nt: TGCAGCGTCCGGACAGGGGGCGGAGGGGTGCAGTACTTC
v_call: TRBV29-1
d_call: TRBD1
j_call: TRBJ2-7
clone_size: .

cdr3_aa: CASSSPQGAYEQYF
cdr3_nt: TGTGCCAGCAGTTCACCACAGGGGGCCTACGAGCAGTACTTC
v_call: TRBV28
d_call: TRBD1
j_call: TRBJ2-7
clone_size: few

cdr3_aa: CASTQRPSSGANVLTF
cdr3_nt: TGTGCCAGCACCCAGCGTCCTAGCTCTGGGGCCAACGTCCTGACTTTC
v_call: TRBV9
d_call: .
j_call: TRBJ2-6
clone_size: .

cdr3_aa: CASSQQGGEQYF
cdr3_nt: TGTGCCAGCAGTCAACAGGGCGGCGAGCAGTACTTC
v_call: TRBV6-5
d_call: .
j_call: TRBJ2-7
clone_size: .

cdr3_aa: CASSSASYNSPLHF
cdr3_nt: TGTGCCAGCAGTAGCGCCTCCTATAATTCACCCCTCCACTTT
v_call: TRBV7-9
d_call: .
j_call: TRBJ1-6
clone_size: .

cdr3_aa: CASSASTGPHGYTF
cdr3_nt: TGTGCCAGCAGCGCCTCGACAGGGCCCCATGGCTACACCTTC
v_call: TRBV6-1
d_call: TRBD1
j_call: TRBJ1-2
clone_size: .